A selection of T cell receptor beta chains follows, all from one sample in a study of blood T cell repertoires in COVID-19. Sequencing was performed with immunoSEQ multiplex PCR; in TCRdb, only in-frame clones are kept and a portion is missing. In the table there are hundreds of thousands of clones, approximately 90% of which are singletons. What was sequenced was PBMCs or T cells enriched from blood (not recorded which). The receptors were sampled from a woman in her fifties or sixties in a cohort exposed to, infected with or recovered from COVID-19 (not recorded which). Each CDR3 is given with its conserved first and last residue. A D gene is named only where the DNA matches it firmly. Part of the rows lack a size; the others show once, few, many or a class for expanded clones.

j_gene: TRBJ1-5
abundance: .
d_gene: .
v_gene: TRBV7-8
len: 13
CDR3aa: CASAWGPNQPQHF
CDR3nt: TGTGCCAGCGCTTGGGGGCCCAATCAGCCCCAGCATTTT

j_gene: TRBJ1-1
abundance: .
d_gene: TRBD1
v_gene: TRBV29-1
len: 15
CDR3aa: CSVPRQGGMNTEAFF
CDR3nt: TGCAGCGTTCCACGACAGGGCGGCATGAACACTGAAGCTTTCTTT

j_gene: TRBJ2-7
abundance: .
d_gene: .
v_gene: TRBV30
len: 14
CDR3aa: CAWSVKASSYEQYF
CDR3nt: TGTGCCTGGAGTGTAAAAGCTTCGTCCTACGAGCAGTACTTC

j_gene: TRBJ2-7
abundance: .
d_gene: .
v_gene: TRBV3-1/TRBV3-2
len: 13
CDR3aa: CASSQITGSAPYF
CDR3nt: TGTGCCAGCAGCCAAATAACAGGGTCTGCGCCGTACTTC

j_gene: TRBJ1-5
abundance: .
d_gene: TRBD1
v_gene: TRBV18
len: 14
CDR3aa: CASSPRQGNQPQHF
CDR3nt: TGTGCCAGCTCACCCCGACAGGGGAATCAGCCCCAGCATTTT

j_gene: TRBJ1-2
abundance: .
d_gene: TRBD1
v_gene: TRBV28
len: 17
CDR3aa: CASSTTGQGWGSYGYTF
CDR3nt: TGTGCCAGCAGCACAACGGGACAGGGTTGGGGGAGCTATGGCTACACCTTC

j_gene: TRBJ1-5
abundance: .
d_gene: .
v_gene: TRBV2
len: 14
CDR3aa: CASSENQVGRPQHF
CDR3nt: TGTGCCAGCAGTGAAAATCAGGTCGGCAGGCCCCAGCATTTT

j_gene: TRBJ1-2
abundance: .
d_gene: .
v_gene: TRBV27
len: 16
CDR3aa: CASSLMIGGGSYGYTF
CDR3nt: TGTGCCAGCAGTCTAATGATCGGGGGGGGAAGCTATGGCTACACCTTC

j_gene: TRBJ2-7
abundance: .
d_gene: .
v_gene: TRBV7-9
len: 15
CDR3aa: CASSLMGNLGGEQYF
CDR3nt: TGTGCCAGCAGCTTAATGGGGAACCTAGGGGGCGAGCAGTACTTC

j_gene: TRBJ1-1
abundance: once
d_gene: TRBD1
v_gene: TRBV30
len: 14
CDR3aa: CAWSGQGAGTEAFF
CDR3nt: TGTGCCTGGAGCGGACAGGGGGCAGGAACTGAAGCTTTCTTT

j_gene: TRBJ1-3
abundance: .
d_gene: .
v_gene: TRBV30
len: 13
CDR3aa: CAWSFNSGNTIYF
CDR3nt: TGTGCCTGGAGTTTCAACTCTGGAAACACCATATATTTT

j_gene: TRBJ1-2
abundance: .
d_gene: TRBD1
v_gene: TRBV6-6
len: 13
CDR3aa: CASSYLDRDGYTF
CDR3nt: TGTGCCAGCAGTTACCTAGACAGGGATGGCTACACCTTC

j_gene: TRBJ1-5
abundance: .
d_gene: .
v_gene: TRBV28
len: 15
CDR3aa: CASSLRGRGDQPQHF
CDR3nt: TGTGCCAGCAGTTTAAGGGGCAGGGGTGATCAGCCCCAGCATTTT